The T cell receptor beta chain under discussion was sequenced for a study of shared clonotypes between healthy human individuals. This table comes from immunoSEQ multiplex PCR, and its TCRdb copy is limited to in-frame clones, with some not included. The sample includes a few million clones, just over 90% of them seen just once. The CDR3 length is 16 residues. CDR1 and CDR2 (germline): SGHDT, YYEEEE. Trimming took off 0 bases at V and 1 base at J, with 13 bases between the two ends. This chain connects TRBV5-6 to TRBJ1-1; D remains unclear. This TCR derives from a man between 18 and 35 years old in good health. Some clones in this sample may be carry-over from other donors' samples. Sample: naive CD4+ T cells from PBMCs. As for subset: CD45RA+ positively selected. In DNA, the CDR3 is TGTGCCAGCAGCTTGGATCGTTGGCCGACGAACACTGAAGCTTTCTTT. Amino acids: CASSLDRWPTNTEAFF.